A selection of T cell receptor beta chains follows, all from one sample in a study of blood T cells in healthy people across ages. TCRdb recomputed calls from the 5' RACE reads with MiXCR, one row per CDR3 protein. The sample comprises 790,000 or so distinct CDR3 sequences, about 45% of which are singletons, and 15% to 20% rests with the top ten. The material sequenced was blood. These receptors originate from a man at least 80 years old in good health. The CDR3 runs from the conserved cysteine through the conserved F or W. D genes are given only for firm matches. Clone sizes are given selectively: once, few, many, or a class where the clone is expanded.

TRBJ2-5 many . TRBV20-1 TGCAGTGCTAGAAAGGGCGAGACCCAGTACTTC CSARKGETQYF
TRBJ2-7 few . TRBV28 TGTGCCAGCAGCCGAAGAGGATGGATGTACGAGCAGTACTTC CASSRRGWMYEQYF
TRBJ1-1 . . TRBV6-5 TGTGCCAGCAGTTTCATCAGTAACACTGAAGCTTTCTTT CASSFISNTEAFF
TRBJ1-5 . . TRBV10-3 TGTGCCATCAGTGAGGGGACAACCAATCAGCCCCAGCATTTT CAISEGTTNQPQHF
TRBJ1-1 many TRBD1 TRBV7-2 TGTGCCAGCAGCCAGACAGGGGGCACTGAAGCTTTCTTT CASSQTGGTEAFF
TRBJ2-4 . . TRBV29-1 TGCAGCGTTGGAGGACAGAACGGGAACATTCAGTACTTC CSVGGQNGNIQYF
TRBJ2-6 . . TRBV15 TGTGCCACCAGCGCTACAGGCTCTGGGGCCAACGTCCTGACTTTC CATSATGSGANVLTF
TRBJ1-5 . . TRBV6-6 TGTGCCAGCAGTCCCTCGATGGGGTTTAGCAATCTGCCCCAGCATTTT CASSPSMGFSNLPQHF
TRBJ2-3 . . TRBV4-3 TGCGCCAGCAGTCCGAGCAGCGGACATACGCAGTATTTT CASSPSSGHTQYF
TRBJ2-4 . . TRBV15 TGTGCCACCAGCAGAGATCTGGGGACCTTAGCCAAAAACATTCAGTACTTC CATSRDLGTLAKNIQYF
TRBJ2-1 few . TRBV4-3 TGCGCCAGCAGCCAAGATCGGTACCGGTCGGATGAGCAGTTCTTC CASSQDRYRSDEQFF
TRBJ2-6 . . TRBV7-9 TGTGCCAGCAGCTATGCTGGGGCAAACGTCCTGACTTTC CASSYAGANVLTF
TRBJ2-5 many . TRBV7-8 TGTGCCAGCAGCTCTTACGACAGCCCGTCGCCCCAGTACTTC CASSSYDSPSPQYF
TRBJ1-1 . . TRBV9 TGTGCCAGCAGCCCATCCGGGGACTCCGCTGAAGCTTTCTTT CASSPSGDSAEAFF
TRBJ2-4 . . TRBV12-3/TRBV12-4 TGTGCCAGCAAAGAAGTTCTAGCCAAAAACATTCAGTACTTC CASKEVLAKNIQYF
TRBJ1-5 . . TRBV20-1 TGCAGTGGCATTTACAGGGGCAATCAGCCCCAGCATTTT CSGIYRGNQPQHF
TRBJ2-5 few . TRBV4-1 TGCGCCAGCAGCCAACACACTAAGGGAGAGACCCAGTACTTC CASSQHTKGETQYF
TRBJ2-5 few . TRBV7-2 TGTGCCAGCAGCTTAAGGACGGGGGAGACCCAGTACTTC CASSLRTGETQYF
TRBJ2-1 . . TRBV7-8 TGTGCCAGCAGCTTAGCACCGACACCAACCTACAATGAGCAGTTCTTC CASSLAPTPTYNEQFF
TRBJ2-5 few . TRBV6-5 TGTGCCAGCACCAGTAGGCAGGGGCAGACCCAGTACTTC CASTSRQGQTQYF
TRBJ2-1 . TRBD1 TRBV7-9 TGTGCCAGCACCCGGGGACAGTTAAATGAGCAGTTCTTC CASTRGQLNEQFF
TRBJ2-5 . . TRBV7-2 TGTGCCAGCAGCTCGGCTTTAACGGCGCGGGAGACCCAGTACTTC CASSSALTARETQYF
TRBJ1-5 . . TRBV2 TGTGCCAGCAGCGAAAACAGGGTATCCAATCAGCCCCAGCATTTT CASSENRVSNQPQHF
TRBJ2-3 few TRBD2 TRBV6-5 TGTGCCAGTAGTAGGGGACTAGCGGGAGGATTAGATACGCAGTATTTT CASSRGLAGGLDTQYF
TRBJ2-7 . TRBD2 TRBV20-1 TGCAGTGCTAGAGATGGGCTAGCGGGAGGCGAGCAGTACTTC CSARDGLAGGEQYF
TRBJ2-7 few TRBD2 TRBV11-2 TGTGCCAGCAGCTTAGATCCGGGACTAGCGGGATGGGGCTACGAGCAGTACTTC CASSLDPGLAGWGYEQYF